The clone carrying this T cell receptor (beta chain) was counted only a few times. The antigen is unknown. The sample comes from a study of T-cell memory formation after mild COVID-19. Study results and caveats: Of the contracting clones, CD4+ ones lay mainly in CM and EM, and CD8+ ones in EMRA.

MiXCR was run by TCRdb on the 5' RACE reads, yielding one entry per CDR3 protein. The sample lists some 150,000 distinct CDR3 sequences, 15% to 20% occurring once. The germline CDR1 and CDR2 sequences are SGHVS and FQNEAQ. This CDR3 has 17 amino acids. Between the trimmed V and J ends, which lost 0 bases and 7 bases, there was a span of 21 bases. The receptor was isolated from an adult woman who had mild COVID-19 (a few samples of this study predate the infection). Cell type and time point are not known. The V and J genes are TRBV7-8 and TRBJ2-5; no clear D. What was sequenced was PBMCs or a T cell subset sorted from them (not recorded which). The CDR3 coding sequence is TGTGCCAGCAGCTTAGCCGCCGCGAAAACTCCCGAGGCGACCCAGTACTTC. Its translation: CASSLAAAKTPEATQYF.